This T cell receptor beta chain was documented in a study of CXCR3-negative and CXCR3-positive naive CD8 T cells. The CDR3 is made up of 14 amino acids. The germline V gene has CDR1 SGDLS and CDR2 YYNGEE. Findings and caveats of the study: Both naive subsets showed comparably high diversity, and memory CD8+ cells showed much lower diversity.

The authors prepared UMI-labeled TRB cDNA libraries by 5' RACE. TCRdb reprocessed the 5' RACE reads and stores each CDR3 protein as one record, lacking DNA. The listing contains just over 60,000 distinct CDR3 sequences. Sorting was done in triplicate for each CD8+ T cell subset (about 320,000 cells each). CD45RO-CCR7+CD27+CD95- characterized naive CD8+ T cells. About this clonotype: What it binds is unknown.

The TCR originated in a human donor in good health. Some clones in this sample may be carry-over from other donors' samples. Sequences were obtained from naive CXCR3- CD8+ T cells from blood. Subset specified: CD45RO-CCR7+CD27+CD95- naive CD8+ T cells lacking CXCR3 (TNR3-). The rearrangement links TRBV9 to TRBJ1-4; no DNA is available, so the TRBD1 call from TCRdb remains unchecked. CDR3: CASSGQVGREKLFF.